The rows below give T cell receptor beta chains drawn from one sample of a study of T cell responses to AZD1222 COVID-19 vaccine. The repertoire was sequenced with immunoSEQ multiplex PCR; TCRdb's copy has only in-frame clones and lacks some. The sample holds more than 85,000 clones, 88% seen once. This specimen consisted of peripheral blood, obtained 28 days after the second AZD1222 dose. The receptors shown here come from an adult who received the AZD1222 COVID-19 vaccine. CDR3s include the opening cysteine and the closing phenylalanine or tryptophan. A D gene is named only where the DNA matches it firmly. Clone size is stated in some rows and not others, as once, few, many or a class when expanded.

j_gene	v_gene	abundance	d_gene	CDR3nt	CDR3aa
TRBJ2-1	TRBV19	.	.	TGTGCCAGTAGTTCGCGGACAGCAAATGAGCAGTTCTTC	CASSSRTANEQFF
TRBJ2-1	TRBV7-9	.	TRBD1	TGTGCCAGCAGCTCCCACAGGGGGCGCTCCTACAATGAGCAGTTCTTC	CASSSHRGRSYNEQFF
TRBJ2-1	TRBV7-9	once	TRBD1	TGTGCCAGCAGCCGGACAGGGGGTATAGATGAGCAGTTCTTC	CASSRTGGIDEQFF
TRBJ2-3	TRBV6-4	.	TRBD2	TGTGCCAGCAGTGACTCCGGGAGGGCCACAGATACGCAGTATTTT	CASSDSGRATDTQYF
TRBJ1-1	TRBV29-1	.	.	TGCAGCGTCAGCGTAGGGGGAGAAACTGAAGCTTTCTTT	CSVSVGGETEAFF
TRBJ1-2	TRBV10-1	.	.	TGCGCCAGCATGCACTATGGCTACACCTTC	CASMHYGYTF
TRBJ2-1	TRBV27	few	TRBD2	TGTGCCAGCAGCATTGGTAGACTAGCGGGCTACAATGAGCAGTTCTTC	CASSIGRLAGYNEQFF
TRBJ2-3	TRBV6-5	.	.	TGTGCCAGCCGTCGGGGTGGAATTAGCACAGATACGCAGTATTTT	CASRRGGISTDTQYF
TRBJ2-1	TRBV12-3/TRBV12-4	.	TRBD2	TGTGCCAGCGACTCTAGCGGGAAGCAGTTCTTC	CASDSSGKQFF
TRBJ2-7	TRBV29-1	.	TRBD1	TGCAGCGTTGAGGGGCCGGGACAGGTGGACGAGCAGTACTTC	CSVEGPGQVDEQYF
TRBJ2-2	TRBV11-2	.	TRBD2	TGTGCCAGCAGCTCGGGGACTAGCGGGAAGTGGGAGCTGTTTTTT	CASSSGTSGKWELFF
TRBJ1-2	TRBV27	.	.	TGTGCCAGCAGTTTATCGGGGGGAGTGGGAGGTGGCTACACCTTC	CASSLSGGVGGGYTF
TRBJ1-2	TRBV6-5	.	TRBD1	TGTGCCAGCAGCGACAGGGGTAACGTGGATGGCTACACCTTC	CASSDRGNVDGYTF
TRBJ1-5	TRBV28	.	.	TGTGCCAGCACTCCTAGACGGCAGGGCCATCAGCCCCAGCATTTT	CASTPRRQGHQPQHF
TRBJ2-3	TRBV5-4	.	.	TGTGCCAGCAGCCCCTTCGGGAAAAGCACAGATACGCAGTATTTT	CASSPFGKSTDTQYF
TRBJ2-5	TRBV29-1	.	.	TGCAGCGTACGGATCGGGGGTTTTGAGACCCAGTACTTC	CSVRIGGFETQYF